This T cell receptor beta chain was obtained from a study of shared clonotypes between healthy human individuals. As for the study in general: Each donor contributed plates that comprised three CD4 naive, three CD4 memory, two CD8 naive and one CD8 memory.

V gave up 4 bases and J gave up 3 bases, with 12 bases separating them. Germline V gene lookup returns CDR1 SGHRS and CDR2 YFSETQ. The CDR3 has 14 amino acids. In the case of this clone: The sample holds other DNA sequences that translate to the same CDR3.

When replicate PCRs were run on sorted subsets, they used about 220 ng DNA, about 30,000 T cell genomes. The assay was immunoSEQ multiplex PCR, and TCRdb's table has in-frame clones only and misses some. The data show under 1,900,000 clones, approximately 98.5% seen once. The chain employs TRBV5-1 and TRBJ2-3; D is perhaps TRBD2 (5 bases). This TCR was recovered from a man aged 25-45 years in good health. The specimen was naive CD4+ T cells sorted from blood. Subset specified: CD45RA+ positively selected. The CDR3 loop reads CASSPGPGTDTQYF. CDR3 in DNA: TGCGCCAGCAGCCCCGGGCCGGGGACAGATACGCAGTATTTT.